The clone carrying this T cell receptor (beta chain) was counted only a few times. The antigen remains undetermined. The junction had 3 bases not matched to a gene; V was cut back by 0 bases and J by 5 bases. CDR1 and CDR2 from the germline V gene are DFQATT and SNEGSKA (reference sequence). This CDR3 comprises 13 residues. This entry comes from a study of blood T cells in healthy people across ages. Study information: About one barcoded beta molecule per two T cells was the capture yield of template switching.

General observations from the study: Roughly linearly, TCR beta diversity per million T cells fell as age increased.

Using a J-beta primer mix together with a sample-barcoded 5' primer, a second PCR was run for roughly 6 to 12 cycles. MiXCR, applied by TCRdb to the 5' RACE reads, yields one record per CDR3 protein. The sample yields about 1.6 million distinct CDR3 sequences, about 35% seen once. Material: blood. This chain connects TRBV20-1 to TRBJ1-1; 7 positions agree with TRBD1. The sequence came from a woman younger than 45 in good health. Written as DNA, the CDR3 is TGCAGTGCTAGAGATTTCAGGGGGACTGAAGCTTTCTTT. Its translation is CSARDFRGTEAFF.